The 15 T cell receptor beta chains below were found in one sample sequenced in a study of T cell responses to AZD1222 COVID-19 vaccine. Generated by immunoSEQ multiplex PCR, the TCRdb table keeps only in-frame clones and is missing some. The sample gives 150,000 to 200,000 clones, 88% of which show up once; roughly 5.5% is in the top ten. Sample: peripheral blood, taken on day 0 of AZD1222 vaccination. The receptors were sampled from an adult in good health.

The CDR3 DNA follows: TGTGCCAGCAGCGTGGGGCAGGGCGGCGAGCAGTTCTTC. It is translated as CASSVGQGGEQFF. J is TRBJ2-1 and V is TRBV9, with D maybe TRBD1 (5 bases). Germline CDR1 is SGDLS and CDR2 is YYNGEE. The V and J ends lost 2 bases and 10 bases respectively, with 13 bases between them. This CDR3 is 13 amino acids long.

J is TRBJ1-2 and V is TRBV9, with 8 positions matching TRBD1. The germline V gene encodes CDR1 SGDLS and CDR2 YYNGEE. This CDR3 is built from 15 residues. V was pared by 0 bases and J by 4 bases, with 5 bases of the junction left unmatched. CDR3 in amino acids: CASSVGPTGGYGYTF. CDR3 coding DNA: TGTGCCAGCAGCGTAGGACCCACAGGGGGCTATGGCTACACCTTC.

This chain connects TRBV19 to TRBJ2-5; TRBD2 matches at 10 bases. CDR1 is LNHDA and CDR2 is SQIVND in the germline V gene (reference sequence). V lost 7 bases and J lost 2; bases outside the gene matches: 10. The CDR3 extends over 16 amino acids. The CDR3 sequence: CASTSGGPGQQETQYF. DNA of the CDR3: TGTGCCAGTACTAGCGGGGGCCCGGGCCAGCAAGAGACCCAGTACTTC.

The CDR3 loop is CASSQGRVEDTQYF. The CDR3 DNA reads as TGCGCCAGCAGCCAGGGACGAGTAGAAGATACGCAGTATTTT. This chain links TRBV4-3 with TRBJ2-3; the D gene could be TRBD1 or TRBD2 (5 bases each). CDR1 and CDR2 from the germline V gene are LGHNA and YSLEER. Trimming stripped 3 bases from V and 5 bases from J, with 12 bases between. The length of the CDR3 is 14 residues.

The chain couples TRBV7-2 to TRBJ1-6; D gene unclear. Per germline, CDR1 SGHTA and CDR2 FQGNSA. Trimming left V 2 bases short and J 6 bases short, with 8 bases between. The CDR3 runs to 14 residues. The CDR3 DNA follows: TGTGCCAGCAGCTTACTAGGAGCTAATTCACCCCTCCACTTT. It is translated as CASSLLGANSPLHF.

The chain recombines TRBV6-2 or TRBV6-3 with TRBJ2-2; no clear D gene. The CDR3 covers 13 residues. Deletions cut 0 bases from V and 7 bases from J, with 6 bases between. Germline CDR1 and CDR2: MNHEY and SVGEGT. The chain's CDR3 is CASSYSMVGELFF. CDR3 coding DNA: TGTGCCAGCAGTTACTCGATGGTCGGGGAGCTGTTTTTT.

The gene calls are TRBV5-8 and TRBJ2-2, with TRBD1 matching 11 bases. J lost 4 bases, V lost 4 bases, and 0 bases had no gene match. CDR1 is SGHTS, CDR2 YDEGEE, per germline. The CDR3 sequence is 14 residues long. This chain's CDR3 is CASSGTGGTGELFF. In DNA form, the CDR3 reads TGTGCCAGCAGCGGGACAGGGGGCACCGGGGAGCTGTTTTTT.

This chain joins TRBV5-1 and TRBJ1-5; TRBD1 is a possible D gene (6 bases). The CDR3 loop spans 15 amino acids. Germline lookup yields CDR1 SGHRS and CDR2 YFSETQ. V lost 4 bases to trimming and J lost 5 bases, with 16 bases between them. CDR3: CASSAFAGADQPQHF. CDR3 nucleotide sequence: TGCGCCAGCAGCGCCTTCGCGGGGGCCGATCAGCCCCAGCATTTT. The full variable domain, rest sourced from reference TRBV5-1 and TRBJ1-5, is KAGVTQTPRYLIKTRGQQVTLSCSPISGHRSVSWYQQTPGQGLQFLFEYFSETQRNKGNFPGRFSGRQFSNSRSEMNVSTLELGDSALYLCASSAFAGADQPQHFGDGTRLSIL.

The rearrangement uses TRBV2 and TRBJ1-4, with 7 bases that match TRBD1. Per the germline V gene, CDR1 is SNHLY and CDR2 is FYNNEI. The ends lost 6 bases at V and 0 bases at J; junction bases unmatched: 10. This CDR3 is 17 amino acids long. For the CDR3, the DNA is TGTGCCAGCAGGAGACCGGGACAGTTTGCAACTAATGAAAAACTGTTTTTT. Protein product: CASRRPGQFATNEKLFF.

The chain couples TRBV6-5 to TRBJ1-2; D uncertain. With 4 bases removed from V and 8 bases from J, the gap between germline ends came to 17 bases. The CDR3 loop spans 14 amino acids. Germline lookup yields CDR1 MNHEY and CDR2 SVGAGI. The CDR3 DNA follows: TGTGCCAGCAGTTCGGACCGCTCGGTGGTAGGCTACACCTTC. Residues: CASSSDRSVVGYTF.

This clone was counted once. Its ends do not fully match the called genes, so a read error is possible. The same CDR3 arises from other DNA sequences in this sample as well. V usage is TRBV6-2 or TRBV6-3 and J usage is TRBJ2-5; 8 positions agree with TRBD2. Germline V CDR1 and CDR2: MNHEY, SVGEGT. This CDR3 region has 16 residues. Written as DNA, the CDR3 is TGTGCTAGCAGCGACGATATGGCGGGGGGCTGGGAGACCCAGTACTTC. It codes for CASSDDMAGGWETQYF.

This clone has a single count. The chain is built from TRBV28 and TRBJ2-7, with unresolved D. V shed 7 bases and J shed 4 bases, with 8 bases lying between them. CDR1 and CDR2 (germline): MDHEN, SYDVKM. The CDR3 spans 11 residues. CDR3 coding DNA: TGTGCCAGCACAAGACTTTACGAGCAGTACTTC. It translates to CASTRLYEQYF.

V is TRBV3-1 (or the pseudogene TRBV3-2) and J is TRBJ2-1; maybe TRBD2 (6 bases). The germline gives CDR1 LGHDT, CDR2 YNNKEL (reference sequence). The CDR3 totals 14 residues. V was trimmed by 3 bases and J by 3 bases, leaving 9 bases between them. The chain's CDR3 is CASSQEGYYNEQFF. DNA of the CDR3: TGTGCCAGCAGCCAGGAGGGTTACTACAATGAGCAGTTCTTC.

The V call is TRBV2, the J call TRBJ1-2, with unresolved D. The CDR3 runs 12 residues. V was cut by 8 bases and J by 8 bases, with 15 bases left in between. Germline lookup yields CDR1 SNHLY and CDR2 FYNNEI. CDR3 residues: CASGLGGNGYTF. The CDR3 nucleotides read TGTGCCAGCGGCTTAGGAGGAAACGGCTACACCTTC. The full variable domain, its missing parts supplied by reference TRBV2 and TRBJ1-2, is EPEVTQTPSHQVTQMGQEVILRCVPISNHLYFYWYRQILGQKVEFLVSFYNNEISEKSEIFDDQFSVERPDGSNFTLKIRSTKLEDSAMYFCASGLGGNGYTFGSGTRLTVV.

The chain has TRBV7-9 and TRBJ1-5; no clear D gene. The germline V and J ends were trimmed by 4 bases and 9 bases, with 10 bases remaining between them. The germline CDR1 and CDR2 sequences are SEHNR and FQNEAQ (reference sequence). CDR3 size: 12 residues. CDR3 coding DNA: TGTGCCAGCAGCTCCTCGGGTCGGCCCCAGCATTTT. The encoded protein is CASSSSGRPQHF.